Sequencing of this T cell receptor beta chain was carried out in a study of blood T cell repertoires in COVID-19. This CDR3 region has 15 residues. Per germline, CDR1 SGHNT and CDR2 YYREEE (reference sequence). Trimming removed 3 bases from V and 4 bases from J; junction bases left unmatched: 1. Measured with immunoSEQ multiplex PCR; TCRdb has only the in-frame clones, and not every one. This table has tens of thousands of clones, about 92% appearing once. In the case of this clone: The sample has other DNA sequences that encode this CDR3 too.

The receptor's source is a man between 45 and 60 years old with COVID-19, enrolled during active disease. The source material was peripheral blood. The chain employs TRBV5-4 and TRBJ2-1; 13 nucleotides line up with TRBD2. Written as DNA, the CDR3 is TGTGCCAGCAGCTCACTAGCGGGAGGGTACAATGAGCAGTTCTTC. Amino acid sequence: CASSSLAGGYNEQFF.